What follows are 28 T cell receptor beta chains derived from one specimen sequenced in a study of T-cell memory formation after mild COVID-19. TCRdb analysed the 5' RACE reads with MiXCR anew, one entry per CDR3 protein. The sample contains 400,000 to 550,000 distinct CDR3 sequences, nearly 25% of which appear only once. Sequences were obtained from PBMCs or a T cell subset sorted from them (not recorded which). The receptor source for this set is an adult woman who had mild COVID-19 (a few samples of this study predate the infection). Cell type and time point are not known.

This chain uses TRBV5-1 with TRBJ2-1, with 7 bases that match TRBD1. With V trimmed by 0 bases and J by 6 bases, 6 bases remained unmatched. This CDR3 comprises 15 residues. CDR1 and CDR2 (germline): SGHRS, YFSETQ. The CDR3 sequence: CASSLEGTVSNEQFF. In nucleotides, the CDR3 is TGCGCCAGCAGCTTGGAAGGGACAGTCTCCAATGAGCAGTTCTTC.

This clonotype came up many times. V gene TRBV9 combines with J gene TRBJ2-3, with 8 bases fitting TRBD1. V dropped 5 bases and J dropped 4; count of bases not matched to a gene: 6. Germline V gene sequence: CDR1 SGDLS, CDR2 YYNGEE. The CDR3 is 14 residues long. The CDR3 region has the DNA TGTGCCAGCAGTAGACAGGGGCGCGCAGATACGCAGTATTTT. Its protein is CASSRQGRADTQYF.

This clonotype came up many times. This may be a read error: a much more frequent sequence differs by one nucleotide. V is TRBV7-8 and J is TRBJ2-2; maybe TRBD1 (6 bases). Per the germline V gene, CDR1 is SGHVS and CDR2 is FQNEAQ. This CDR3 is 12 amino acids long. Trimming removed 4 bases at V and 6 bases at J, with 6 bases between. CDR3: CASSSGAGELFF. The DNA for the CDR3 is TGTGCCAGCAGCTCAGGGGCCGGGGAGCTGTTTTTT.

The V call is TRBV6-6, the J call TRBJ1-5; unclear D gene. V dropped 2 bases and J dropped 0 bases, with 8 bases sitting between them. The CDR3 loop spans 15 amino acids. In germline, CDR1 is MNHNY, CDR2 SVGAGI (reference sequence). The CDR3 loop reads CASSYPDYSNQPQHF. CDR3 nucleotide sequence: TGTGCCAGCAGTTACCCCGACTATAGCAATCAGCCCCAGCATTTT.

This clonotype has just a few counts. V is TRBV2 and J is TRBJ1-1; possible D gene TRBD1, 6 bases. The CDR3 totals 13 residues. Between the trimmed V and J ends, which lost 5 bases and 11 bases, there was a span of 18 bases. From germline, CDR1 is SNHLY and CDR2 FYNNEI. CDR3: CASSSQGQEGAFF. CDR3 in DNA: TGTGCCAGCAGTAGCCAGGGGCAGGAGGGCGCTTTCTTT.

This clonotype was found many times. The gene calls are TRBV6-1 and TRBJ1-2; no clear D gene. From germline, CDR1 is MNHNS and CDR2 SASEGT. The CDR3 has 11 residues. Trimming removed 10 bases from V and 2 bases from J, with 8 bases in between. The CDR3 nucleotides read TGTGCCACCACACAGAACTATGGCTACACCTTC. Translated: CATTQNYGYTF.

The gene calls are TRBV5-1 and TRBJ2-7; a weak D match, TRBD1 (6 bases). The V and J ends lost 4 bases and 3 bases respectively, with 17 bases between them. This CDR3 comprises 15 residues. The V gene's germline CDR1 is SGHRS and CDR2 YFSETQ. CDR3 in amino acids: CASSLRDGDIYEQYF. The CDR3 region has the DNA TGCGCCAGCAGCCTCCGGGACGGGGACATCTACGAGCAGTACTTC.

This clonotype was recorded a few times. This sequence joins TRBV29-1 and TRBJ1-4; D may be TRBD1 (5 bases). Trimming stripped 4 bases from V and 4 bases from J, with 10 bases between. Germline CDR1 is SQVTM and CDR2 is ANQGSEA. The CDR3 length is 13 residues. CDR3: CSVGAGFNEKLFF. The CDR3 nucleotides are TGCAGCGTTGGGGCAGGGTTTAATGAAAAACTGTTTTTT.

This chain uses TRBV20-1 with TRBJ2-7; a weak D match, TRBD2 (7 bases). Per germline, CDR1 DFQATT and CDR2 SNEGSKA (reference sequence). The CDR3 spans 13 residues. V gave up 3 bases and J gave up 1 base, with 10 bases separating them. In nucleotides, the CDR3 is TGCAGTGCTAGCGGGGGGCCTTCCTACGAGCAGTACTTC. Encoded protein: CSASGGPSYEQYF.

This clonotype has a handful of counts. The J gene is TRBJ2-7, the V gene TRBV11-3; no reliable D call. V lost 5 bases to trimming and J lost 0 bases, with 14 bases between them. CDR3 length: 15 amino acids. In germline, CDR1 is SGHNT, CDR2 YENEEA. The CDR3 here is CASSEQWGSSYEQYF. The CDR3 nucleotides read TGTGCCAGCAGCGAACAGTGGGGAAGCTCCTACGAGCAGTACTTC.

J is TRBJ2-7 and V is TRBV20-1; D is possibly TRBD1 or TRBD2 (5 bases each). V gave up 3 bases and J gave up 2 bases, with 17 bases separating them. The germline V gene has CDR1 DFQATT and CDR2 SNEGSKA (reference sequence). The CDR3 runs to 15 residues. Written as DNA, the CDR3 is TGCAGTGCTAGGGGACGAGACAGACGCCCCTACGAGCAGTACTTC. It is translated as CSARGRDRRPYEQYF.

This clonotype was detected once. This chain uses TRBV6-6 with TRBJ1-1, with D unclear. The CDR3 totals 15 residues. V dropped 1 base and J dropped 1 base, with 10 bases sitting between them. CDR1 is MNHNY and CDR2 is SVGAGI in the germline V gene (reference sequence). Here the CDR3 reads CASSYYIAGNTEAFF. As DNA, the CDR3 is TGTGCCAGCAGTTACTATATTGCGGGGAACACTGAAGCTTTCTTT.

This clonotype was observed a handful of times. The V and J genes are TRBV14 and TRBJ2-1; possibly TRBD2 for D (6 bases). V lost 1 base and J 2 bases, leaving 9 bases between the germline ends. Per the germline V gene, CDR1 is SGHDN and CDR2 is FVKESK. The length of the CDR3 is 15 residues. CDR3: CASSQAGETYNEQFF. In DNA, the CDR3 is TGTGCCAGCAGCCAAGCGGGAGAGACCTACAATGAGCAGTTCTTC.

CDR3 sequence reads: CASSLGGGGNTGELFF. For the CDR3, the DNA is TGTGCCAGCAGCTTAGGTGGTGGAGGGAACACCGGGGAGCTGTTTTTT. This chain uses TRBV7-6 with TRBJ2-2; maybe TRBD2 (5 bases). V was trimmed by 1 base and J by 1 base, leaving 10 bases between them. The CDR3 extends over 16 amino acids. Germline V CDR1 and CDR2: SGHVS, FNYEAQ. The full variable domain, in which reference TRBV7-6 and TRBJ2-2 provide the parts outside the CDR3, is GAGVSQSPRYKVTKRGQDVALRCDPISGHVSLYWYRQALGQGPEFLTYFNYEAQQDKSGLPNDRFSAERPEGSISTLTIQRTEQRDSAMYRCASSLGGGGNTGELFFGEGSRLTVL.

This clonotype was seen ten or more times. The chain is built from TRBV29-1 and TRBJ2-1, with TRBD2 matching over 10 bases. CDR1 is SQVTM and CDR2 is ANQGSEA in the germline V gene. J was trimmed by 2 bases and V by 5 bases; bases with no gene match: 9. There are 16 residues in the CDR3. The CDR3 spells CSVRPSGRGTYNEQFF. The CDR3 DNA follows: TGCAGCGTTCGTCCTAGCGGGAGAGGGACCTACAATGAGCAGTTCTTC.

This clonotype was recorded a few times. V and J are TRBV5-1 and TRBJ2-3; 9 nucleotides agree with TRBD1. The CDR3 loop spans 17 amino acids. Germline V gene lookup returns CDR1 SGHRS and CDR2 YFSETQ. V shed 0 bases, J shed 4 bases, and the junction held 9 bases outside the gene matches. In DNA, the CDR3 is TGCGCCAGCAGCTTGGAAAACAGGGACAGGGAGCCAGATACGCAGTATTTT. Translated, it gives CASSLENRDREPDTQYF.

The sample holds many counts of this clonotype. The J gene is TRBJ2-1, the V gene TRBV9; 8 bases map to TRBD2. The V gene end was trimmed by 3 bases and the J gene end by 6 bases; junction bases not matched to a gene: 17. The germline gives CDR1 SGDLS, CDR2 YYNGEE. This CDR3 is built from 18 residues. This chain's CDR3 is CASSEAWAPASGLNEQFF. The CDR3 DNA reads TGTGCCAGCAGCGAAGCGTGGGCCCCAGCTAGCGGGCTCAATGAGCAGTTCTTC.

The J gene is TRBJ2-2, the V gene TRBV9; D is uncertain. Germline CDR1 SGDLS, CDR2 YYNGEE. The CDR3 is 13 amino acids. Trimming removed 3 bases from V and 7 bases from J, with 10 bases in between. The CDR3 protein is CASSDRGLGELFF. DNA for the CDR3: TGTGCCAGCAGCGACAGAGGTCTCGGGGAGCTGTTTTTT.

Concerning this clonotype itself: Compared with germline, one end of the junction differs, possibly owing to a read error. The chain links TRBV29-1 to TRBJ1-2; weak D call: TRBD1 (5 bases). Germline-derived CDR1 and CDR2 are SQVTM and ANQGSEA. The CDR3 is 11 residues long. The CDR3 protein is CSVSEGVGLIF. The CDR3 DNA reads TGCAGCGTTTCCGAAGGGGTAGGCCTCATCTTC.

There are a few counts of this clonotype. The rearrangement joins TRBV5-1 to TRBJ1-1; a weak D match, TRBD1 (6 bases). The germline gives CDR1 SGHRS, CDR2 YFSETQ. Trimming stripped 2 bases from V and 0 bases from J, with 26 bases between. The CDR3 spans 20 residues. CDR3 loop: CASSFGVRGRGSSVNTEAFF. In DNA form, the CDR3 reads TGCGCCAGCAGCTTTGGCGTCAGGGGACGCGGGTCCAGTGTGAACACTGAAGCTTTCTTT. The full variable domain, rest sourced from reference TRBV5-1 and TRBJ1-1, is KAGVTQTPRYLIKTRGQQVTLSCSPISGHRSVSWYQQTPGQGLQFLFEYFSETQRNKGNFPGRFSGRQFSNSRSEMNVSTLELGDSALYLCASSFGVRGRGSSVNTEAFFGQGTRLTVV.

The V and J genes are TRBV4-3 and TRBJ1-2; no clear D. V lost 1 base to trimming and J lost 3 bases, with 21 bases between them. CDR1 is LGHNA, CDR2 YSLEER, per germline. The CDR3 runs to 18 residues. CDR3 DNA: TGCGCCAGCAGCCAAGGACGAGGGCAGGCGCTCAATTACTATGGCTACACCTTC. Protein product: CASSQGRGQALNYYGYTF.

This clonotype appeared a few times. V is TRBV7-2 and J is TRBJ2-7; 9 nucleotides agree with TRBD1. Trimming took 0 bases from V and 1 from J; bases not matched to a gene: 4. The CDR3 loop spans 16 amino acids. Germline V gene sequence: CDR1 SGHTA, CDR2 FQGNSA. CDR3 residues: CASSLAGTGNSYEQYF. In DNA, the CDR3 is TGTGCCAGCAGCTTAGCGGGGACAGGGAATTCCTACGAGCAGTACTTC.

V usage is TRBV4-3 and J usage is TRBJ2-7; TRBD1 agrees at 8 bases. The V gene's germline CDR1 is LGHNA and CDR2 YSLEER. The CDR3 loop spans 16 amino acids. V lost 0 bases to trimming and J lost 2 bases; unmatched junction nucleotides: 6. The CDR3 nucleotides are TGCGCCAGCAGCCAAGAGTCCACAGGGGGTACCTACGAGCAGTACTTC. It codes for CASSQESTGGTYEQYF.

This clonotype has just a few counts. The V call is TRBV29-1, the J call TRBJ2-3; 7 nucleotides agree with TRBD2. V was clipped by 7 bases and J by 9 bases; unmatched bases: 7. Germline values: CDR1 SQVTM, CDR2 ANQGSEA. This CDR3 is 11 amino acids long. The CDR3 sequence: CSAKEAGTQYF. For the CDR3, the DNA is TGCAGCGCAAAGGAAGCGGGAACGCAGTATTTT.

This clonotype turned up a few times. The rearrangement uses TRBV5-1 and TRBJ2-1; 10 positions match TRBD1. CDR1 is SGHRS and CDR2 is YFSETQ in the germline V gene. V lost 4 bases to trimming and J lost 5 bases; unmatched junction nucleotides: 6. The CDR3 loop spans 15 amino acids. CDR3 in amino acids: CASSTTGGMDNEQFF. DNA of the CDR3: TGCGCCAGCAGCACGACAGGGGGCATGGACAATGAGCAGTTCTTC. The variable domain in full, completed from reference TRBV5-1 and TRBJ2-1, reads KAGVTQTPRYLIKTRGQQVTLSCSPISGHRSVSWYQQTPGQGLQFLFEYFSETQRNKGNFPGRFSGRQFSNSRSEMNVSTLELGDSALYLCASSTTGGMDNEQFFGPGTRLTVL.

This clonotype has only a few counts. The chain carries TRBV4-3 and TRBJ1-1; no firm D call. There are 15 residues in the CDR3. Germline assignment: CDR1 LGHNA and CDR2 YSLEER. V lost 0 bases and J 6 bases, leaving 14 bases between the germline ends. The chain's CDR3 is CASSQDRIGLSEAFF. The CDR3 bases are TGCGCCAGCAGCCAAGACAGGATTGGGCTCTCTGAAGCTTTCTTT.

The DNA for the CDR3 is TGTGCCAGCAGCCCCGAGGACAGACCGCACCTTCAGTACTTC. Translation: CASSPEDRPHLQYF. The V and J genes are TRBV3-1 and TRBJ2-4, with a weak D call TRBD1 (6 bases). V was shortened by 4 bases and J by 11 bases, with 18 bases between the two germline ends. CDR3 length: 14 amino acids. Germline CDR1 is LGHDT and CDR2 is YNNKEL (reference sequence).

The CDR3, as DNA: TGTGCCAGCAGCCAAGGTTCCGGTGCCCCTGGGGCCAACGTCCTGACTTTC. Residues: CASSQGSGAPGANVLTF. The genes are TRBV3-1 and TRBJ2-6; D is ambiguous. Germline V gene lookup returns CDR1 LGHDT and CDR2 YNNKEL (reference sequence). CDR3 length: 17 amino acids. Trimming removed 1 base from V and 2 bases from J, with 12 bases in between.